This is a list of T cell receptor beta chains from one sample in a study of T cell responses to AZD1222 COVID-19 vaccine. Generated by immunoSEQ multiplex PCR, the TCRdb table keeps only in-frame clones and is missing some. The sample contains roughly 180,000 clones, 94% of which appear only once. The source material was peripheral blood, sampled on day 0 of AZD1222 vaccination. The receptors stem from an adult in good health. The conserved cysteine and the conserved F or W are not part of the CDR3 here. The order of the fields is V gene, CDR3 protein.

TRBV15,ATSRESAGLGGSYEQY
TRBV6-4,ASSAGSSYNSPLH
TRBV28,ASREVGNTEAF
TRBV19,ASSRSDRDGETQY
TRBV28,ASSLNRGYEQF
TRBV18,ASSPLDPPGYYEQY
TRBV24-1,ATSNRGTDQPQH
TRBV5-6,ASSLTRKDAGYT
TRBV6-4,AKRLAAHYEQY
TRBV5-6,ASSQWTGVREKLF
TRBV3-1/TRBV3-2,ASSQTGAYGANVLT
TRBV9,ASSTDPSRGGTEAF
TRBV6-1,ASSASTGRTGETQY
TRBV5-1,ASTKGPTGGLYEQY
TRBV5-5,ASSLGAGSSYEQY
TRBV5-1,ASSRDSQYEQY
TRBV27,ASSGLAGETQY
TRBV6-4,ASSDYAGTGHNEQF
TRBV11-3,ASSSYGTSGYNEQF
TRBV5-1,ASSLDITTDTQY
TRBV29-1,SVGLNAYEQY
TRBV7-9,ASSGQGISYEQY
TRBV5-4,ASSLPGLNYGYT
TRBV4-1,ASSQVTGGHEQY
TRBV10-3,AISEPGADTQY
TRBV30,AWSLSVLATNEKLF
TRBV19,ASSIGAESNQPQH
TRBV29-1,SAVSSGRGDTQY
TRBV6-5,ASRESGQIYGYT
TRBV7-8,ASSLGLAGGYNEQF
TRBV2,ASSVTKYNEQF
TRBV28,ASRRTGGGYGYT
TRBV6-2/TRBV6-3,ASSYGTSGSNEQF
TRBV19,ASSTALGAEAF
TRBV10-3,AISEPTSGFYEQY
TRBV21-1,ASSKARDTQY
TRBV5-1,ASSYDRVYEQY
TRBV9,ASSKALTAGNEQF
TRBV6-1,ASSELRGESLH
TRBV6-5,ATGSGRGTDTQY
TRBV6-4,ASRNLAGSTDTQY
TRBV6-5,ASSRLGVQGYT
TRBV7-6,ASSLMGLGYNEQF
TRBV19,ASTPLAGQREQY
TRBV24-1,ATSDSDRAQEAF
TRBV4-3,ASSQITSDTQY
TRBV29-1,SVVGGGGPDTQY
TRBV13,ASTLGTSILPVSYEQY
TRBV3-1/TRBV3-2,ASSPGWRAYTEAF
TRBV28,ASSFAGPVPREQY
TRBV6-5,ASSDSGNYNSPLH
TRBV9,ASSVNGGPEAF
TRBV27,ASSSGTSGYEQY
TRBV30,AWRGDSISYEQY
TRBV28,ASSLDSGGYNEQF
TRBV14,ASSQRGAGLGRNTEAF
TRBV7-9,ASSRAGSSYEQY
TRBV5-1,ASSLAQGGTGELF
TRBV27,ASSFRPTGRSYNEQF
TRBV7-2,ASSLTGHGYEQY